The 9 T cell receptor beta chains reported below all come from one sample, sequenced in a study of cytomegalovirus exposure and HLA in healthy donors. Primers included in the PCR were 60 Vbeta and 13 Jbeta primers. The repertoire was sequenced with immunoSEQ multiplex PCR; TCRdb's copy has only in-frame clones and lacks some. The table has 200,000 to 250,000 clones, 60% to 85% seen once; the top ten hold 15% to 18%. Sequencing was done on a sample of PBMCs. The receptors were sampled from a man aged 40-50 years in good health and CMV-seronegative.

The chain links TRBV7-9 to TRBJ2-7; D might be TRBD2 (5 bases). V was pared by 0 bases and J by 2 bases, with 17 bases between. Germline CDR1 and CDR2: SEHNR and FQNEAQ (reference sequence). This CDR3 spans 17 amino acids. The CDR3 bases are TGTGCCAGCAGCTTAGCTGGTGGTACGACCGGGACCTACGAGCAGTACTTC. The encoded protein is CASSLAGGTTGTYEQYF. The full variable domain, in which reference TRBV7-9 and TRBJ2-7 provide the parts outside the CDR3, is DTGVSQNPRHKITKRGQNVTFRCDPISEHNRLYWYRQTLGQGPEFLTYFQNEAQLEKSRLLSDRFSAERPKGSFSTLEIQRTEQGDSAMYLCASSLAGGTTGTYEQYFGPGTRLTVT.

This clone was detected once. This chain uses TRBV7-3 with TRBJ2-2, with D hard to call. Germline V CDR1 and CDR2: SGHTA, FQGTGA. The V gene lost 4 bases and the J gene lost 4 bases, with 7 bases spanning the gap. The CDR3 length is 13 residues. CDR3 sequence reads: CASSSLITGELFF. The CDR3 nucleotides are TGTGCCAGCAGCTCCCTTATCACCGGGGAGCTGTTTTTT. The full variable domain, its missing parts supplied by reference TRBV7-3 and TRBJ2-2, is GAGVSQTPSNKVTEKGKYVELRCDPISGHTALYWYRQSLGQGPEFLIYFQGTGAADDSGLPNDRFFAVRPEGSVSTLKIQRTERGDSAVYLCASSSLITGELFFGEGSRLTVL.

This chain connects TRBV27 to TRBJ2-1; unclear D gene. V was shortened by 4 bases and J by 15 bases, with 16 bases between the two germline ends. Germline V lookup: CDR1 MNHEY, CDR2 SMNVEV (reference sequence). This CDR3 has 12 amino acids. The CDR3 DNA reads as TGTGCCAGCAGTTCCCTAGATGTTCGTCGGTTCTTC. It translates to CASSSLDVRRFF.

The J gene is TRBJ2-2, the V gene TRBV7-8; perhaps TRBD1 as D (5 bases). This CDR3 comprises 18 residues. V was trimmed by 7 bases and J by 2 bases, leaving 23 bases between them. The V gene's germline CDR1 is SGHVS and CDR2 FQNEAQ. CDR3: CASNNPGPFRINTGELFF. The CDR3 DNA reads as TGTGCCAGCAACAACCCAGGGCCCTTTCGAATAAACACCGGGGAGCTGTTTTTT.

This sequence joins TRBV28 and TRBJ2-6, with no clear D. The germline CDR1 and CDR2 sequences are MDHEN and SYDVKM. The CDR3 covers 14 residues. V was cut by 7 bases and J by 4 bases, with 11 bases left in between. CDR3 residues: CASTPVGGANVLTF. The DNA for the CDR3 is TGTGCCAGCACCCCGGTGGGCGGGGCCAACGTCCTGACTTTC.

The V gene is TRBV7-2, the J gene TRBJ1-1; D is perhaps TRBD1 (5 bases). Germline assignment: CDR1 SGHTA and CDR2 FQGNSA. This CDR3 is 14 amino acids long. The V gene lost 10 bases and the J gene lost 1 base, with 16 bases spanning the gap. CDR3 region: CATSVGRANTEAFF. CDR3 DNA: TGTGCCACCTCGGTAGGCAGGGCGAACACTGAAGCTTTCTTT.

The table lists this clone with a count of one. J is TRBJ2-1 and V is TRBV27; TRBD2 might be the D (6 bases). This CDR3 is 16 amino acids long. V shed 7 bases and J shed 1 base, with 17 bases lying between them. CDR1 is MNHEY, CDR2 SMNVEV, per germline (reference sequence). As DNA, the CDR3 is TGTGCCAGCAATCCTCCAGGGACTTCTTCCTACAATGAGCAGTTCTTC. Protein sequence: CASNPPGTSSYNEQFF.

The chain links TRBV6-1 to TRBJ1-1; D unresolved. Germline CDR1 and CDR2: MNHNS and SASEGT. There are 12 residues in the CDR3. V lost 0 bases, J lost 10 bases, and 9 bases lay in between. The CDR3 protein is CASSEAAGVAFF. CDR3 nucleotide sequence: TGTGCCAGCAGTGAAGCGGCGGGAGTAGCTTTCTTT.

This chain links TRBV5-4 with TRBJ1-6; weak D call: TRBD1 (5 bases). This CDR3 is 14 amino acids long. Germline CDR1 is SGHNT and CDR2 is YYREEE (reference sequence). V dropped 4 bases and J dropped 5 bases, with 10 bases sitting between them. The CDR3 is CASSRDRDNSPLHF. The CDR3 nucleotides are TGTGCCAGCAGCCGCGACAGAGATAATTCACCCCTCCACTTT.